What follows are 14 T cell receptor beta chains derived from one specimen sequenced in a study of blood T cell repertoires in COVID-19 (dated by TCRdb to about 2020). The library was made by the immunoSEQ multiplex PCR assay. Held by TCRdb, this immuneACCESS table contains in-frame sequences only and omits some clones. Under half of the omission traces to an unresolved V gene where checked; the cause of the rest is unknown. This sample comprises approximately 210,000 clones, roughly 82% of them detected only once. The biggest ten clones account for 10% to 15% of the sample. Sequencing input: PBMCs or T cells enriched from blood (not recorded which). Every receptor here comes from a man aged 40-50 years who had recovered from COVID-19.

This clone was seen only a few times. The genes are TRBV2 and TRBJ1-5; D ambiguous. Looked up from germline, CDR1 is SNHLY and CDR2 is FYNNEI. The CDR3 sequence is 13 residues long. The V end was cut by 9 bases, the J end by 3 bases, with 12 bases between. CDR3 DNA sequence: TGTGCCAGTACAGTCCTTAACAATCAGCCCCAGCATTTT. It is translated as CASTVLNNQPQHF.

This chain uses TRBV19 with TRBJ2-2; the D gene is possibly TRBD1 (6 bases). V lost 2 bases, J lost 0 bases, and 16 bases lay in between. Per germline, CDR1 LNHDA and CDR2 SQIVND (reference sequence). The CDR3 extends over 18 amino acids. The CDR3: CASSIIHRDNANTGELFF. CDR3 sequence (DNA): TGTGCCAGTAGTATAATTCACAGGGACAACGCGAACACCGGGGAGCTGTTTTTT.

This clone was counted only a few times. The genes are TRBV6-5 and TRBJ2-1; 11 nucleotides match TRBD2. The germline gives CDR1 MNHEY, CDR2 SVGAGI. CDR3 length equals 15 residues. V dropped 7 bases and J dropped 3; count of bases not matched to a gene: 5. CDR3 sequence: CASTPGLAGYNEQFF. CDR3 coding DNA: TGTGCCAGCACCCCAGGACTAGCGGGCTACAATGAGCAGTTCTTC.

J is TRBJ1-1 and V is TRBV28, with 8 positions matching TRBD1. This CDR3 spans 15 amino acids. The germline V gene encodes CDR1 MDHEN and CDR2 SYDVKM. Trimming cost V 7 bases and J 6 bases; bases outside gene matches: 13. CDR3 sequence reads: CASIAWDRPSSEAFF. As DNA, the CDR3 is TGTGCCAGCATAGCCTGGGACAGGCCGAGCTCTGAAGCTTTCTTT.

This chain uses TRBV6-1 with TRBJ2-1; D remains ambiguous. Between the trimmed V and J ends, which lost 1 base and 16 bases, there was a span of 20 bases. Germline values: CDR1 MNHNS, CDR2 SASEGT. This CDR3 is 14 amino acids long. CDR3 in DNA: TGTGCCAGCAGTGAAGAAGTCCCGCGGCAAGCGTGCTTCTTC. Its protein product is CASSEEVPRQACFF.

This sequence joins TRBV6-5 and TRBJ1-2; weak D call: TRBD1 (6 bases). The CDR3 is made up of 13 amino acids. Trimming took off 4 bases at V and 2 bases at J, with 8 bases between the two ends. Germline V gives CDR1 MNHEY, CDR2 SVGAGI. CDR3 residues: CASSLDSNYGYTF. The CDR3 DNA follows: TGTGCCAGCAGTTTGGACAGCAACTATGGCTACACCTTC.

The chain has TRBV27 and TRBJ2-2, with TRBD2 matching over 10 bases. The CDR3 extends over 17 amino acids. Germline V gene data show CDR1 as MNHEY and CDR2 as SMNVEV (reference sequence). With 0 bases clipped from V and 7 bases from J, the junction kept 8 bases outside the gene matches. As DNA, the CDR3 is TGTGCCAGCAGTTTATCTGTTCTAGCGGGAGTCAACGGGGAGCTGTTTTTT. Translating gives CASSLSVLAGVNGELFF.

This sequence joins TRBV6-5 and TRBJ2-1, with TRBD1 identical over 7 bases. Germline V gene data show CDR1 as MNHEY and CDR2 as SVGAGI. Trimming took 6 bases from V and 6 from J; bases not matched to a gene: 11. The CDR3 runs to 15 residues. As DNA, the CDR3 is TGTGCCAGCAGGAGATACAGGGGAGTTCGCAATGAGCAGTTCTTC. Translating it yields CASRRYRGVRNEQFF.

V is TRBV5-1 and J is TRBJ2-2; TRBD2 agrees at 13 bases. CDR3 length: 16 amino acids. V lost 4 bases, J lost 8 bases, and 8 bases stayed unmatched. Germline-derived CDR1 and CDR2 are SGHRS and YFSETQ. The CDR3 DNA reads TGCGCCAGCAGCACCGGACTAGCGGGAGCGACGGGGGAGCTGTTTTTT. Residues: CASSTGLAGATGELFF.

Comment on this clone: Additional DNA sequences in this sample encode the identical CDR3. The J gene is TRBJ2-1, the V gene TRBV7-3, with 12 bases identical to TRBD2. J gave up 5 bases and V 2 bases, and 1 base lay outside the gene matches. The CDR3 has 15 residues. Germline lookup yields CDR1 SGHTA and CDR2 FQGTGA. This CDR3 is CASSLGLAGNNEQFF. The CDR3 DNA reads TGTGCCAGCAGCTTAGGACTAGCGGGAAACAATGAGCAGTTCTTC.

The CDR3 reads CASSQGAGDSPLHF. The CDR3 DNA sequence: TGTGCCAGCAGCCAAGGGGCCGGGGATTCACCCCTCCACTTT. The gene calls are TRBV4-2 and TRBJ1-6; D not resolved. The germline V and J ends were trimmed by 1 base and 8 bases, with 9 bases remaining between them. Germline V lookup: CDR1 LGHNA, CDR2 YNFKEQ. This CDR3 has 14 residues.

V gene TRBV28 combines with J gene TRBJ1-4; D is perhaps TRBD1 (5 bases). V dropped 6 bases and J dropped 0 bases, with 11 bases sitting between them. The germline V gene has CDR1 MDHEN and CDR2 SYDVKM. The CDR3 consists of 15 residues. The DNA of the CDR3 is TGTGCCAGCAGAAACACAGGCGCAACTAATGAAAAACTGTTTTTT. Amino acid sequence: CASRNTGATNEKLFF.

The chain joins TRBV30 to TRBJ1-5, with D perhaps TRBD1 (6 bases). Germline V gene lookup returns CDR1 GTSNPN and CDR2 SVGIG (reference sequence). There are 13 residues in the CDR3. Trimming pared 0 bases from V and 6 bases from J, leaving 9 bases between. Here the CDR3 reads CAWSVRGTQPQHF. DNA of the CDR3: TGTGCCTGGAGTGTGAGGGGGACTCAGCCCCAGCATTTT.

This CDR3 is CASSDTGGNGYTF. In DNA form, the CDR3 reads TGTGCCAGCAGCGATACAGGGGGCAATGGCTACACCTTC. The rearrangement joins TRBV5-6 to TRBJ1-2; TRBD1 matches at 9 bases. This CDR3 region has 13 residues. Germline CDR1 is SGHDT and CDR2 is YYEEEE. The junction had 4 bases not matched to a gene; V was cut back by 4 bases and J by 6 bases.